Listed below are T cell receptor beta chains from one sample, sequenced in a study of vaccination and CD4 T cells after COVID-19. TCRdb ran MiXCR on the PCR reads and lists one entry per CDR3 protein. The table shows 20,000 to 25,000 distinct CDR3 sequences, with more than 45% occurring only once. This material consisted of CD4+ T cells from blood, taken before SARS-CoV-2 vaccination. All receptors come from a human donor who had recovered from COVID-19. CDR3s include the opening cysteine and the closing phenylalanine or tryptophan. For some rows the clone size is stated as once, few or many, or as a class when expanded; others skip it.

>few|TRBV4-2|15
CASSQLWGNTGELFF
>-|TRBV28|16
CASSLRFQAAYNEQFF
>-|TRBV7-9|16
CASSRASGMSSYEQYF
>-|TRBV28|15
CASTGQGVGTGELFF
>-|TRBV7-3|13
CASSFKRPDTQYF
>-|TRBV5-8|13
CASSARGGETQYF
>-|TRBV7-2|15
CASSFQRGVNTEAFF
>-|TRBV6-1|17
CASSEALGGQGGEKLFF
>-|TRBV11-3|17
CASSLESSGRPNNEQFF
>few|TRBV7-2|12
CASSLEYRELFF
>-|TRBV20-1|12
CSASRWQETQYF